A selection of T cell receptor beta chains follows, all from one sample in a study of cytomegalovirus exposure and HLA in healthy donors. Using immunoSEQ multiplex PCR, the repertoire was profiled, and TCRdb retains in-frame clones only, with some absent. Of about 110,000 clones in the sample, almost 96% were seen once. Sequencing input: PBMCs. All receptors derive from a woman aged 18-30 years in good health and CMV-seronegative. Both conserved end residues are part of each CDR3. D genes are given only for firm matches.

cdr3_nt	cdr3_aa	d_call	v_call	j_call
TGTGCCAGCAGTTACCGACTAGCGGGGGCCTCATACGAGCAGTACTTC	CASSYRLAGASYEQYF	TRBD2	TRBV6-6	TRBJ2-7
TGTGCCACCAGCAGAGATGGGCAGAGGAACACTGAAGCTTTCTTT	CATSRDGQRNTEAFF	-	TRBV15	TRBJ1-1
TGTGCCAGCAGCTATCGGTCGAACTCCTACGAGCAGTACTTC	CASSYRSNSYEQYF	-	TRBV5-6	TRBJ2-7
TGTGCCAGCAGCTCGGCCACAGGGATCCACGAGCAGTACTTC	CASSSATGIHEQYF	-	TRBV7-9	TRBJ2-7
TGTGCCAGCAGCGTAGCCCCCGGGGGGGCCCAGTACTTC	CASSVAPGGAQYF	TRBD2	TRBV9	TRBJ2-5
TGTGCCAGCAGCCCACCCGGGACAGAGCTGTTCTTC	CASSPPGTELFF	-	TRBV21-1	TRBJ2-1
TGTGCCAGCAGTCCATACCGGGACAGGTGGACTCAGCCCCAGCATTTT	CASSPYRDRWTQPQHF	TRBD1	TRBV27	TRBJ1-5
TGTGCCAGCACCAGAGCGGGGGGTACAGATACGCAGTATTTT	CASTRAGGTDTQYF	TRBD2	TRBV7-9	TRBJ2-3
TGTGCCAGTAGGACGACAGGGGTAAATTCACCCCTCCACTTT	CASRTTGVNSPLHF	TRBD1	TRBV19	TRBJ1-6
TGTGCCAGCAGGGACAGGGGGCAAAATCAGCCCCAGCATTTT	CASRDRGQNQPQHF	TRBD1	TRBV2	TRBJ1-5
TGTGCCAGCAGCTCCCACCCCCGGGACAGATACTTC	CASSSHPRDRYF	TRBD1	TRBV11-2	TRBJ2-7
TGTGCCAGCAGTGTCGACAGGGGACACCAAGAGACCCAGTACTTC	CASSVDRGHQETQYF	TRBD1	TRBV2	TRBJ2-5
TGTGCCAGCAGCCCGGACAGGCCCTACGAGCAGTACTTC	CASSPDRPYEQYF	TRBD1	TRBV5-4	TRBJ2-7
TGCGCCAGCAGCCAGACACCGGGACAGGGAGGTGAAAAACTGTTTTTT	CASSQTPGQGGEKLFF	TRBD1	TRBV4-3	TRBJ1-4
TGTGCCAGCAGTCGGGGGGGGGATACGCAGTATTTT	CASSRGGDTQYF	TRBD2	TRBV2	TRBJ2-3
TGTGCCAGCAGCTCCAGACAGGCCAGCTCCTACAATGAGCAGTTCTTC	CASSSRQASSYNEQFF	-	TRBV7-9	TRBJ2-1
TGTGCCAGCAGCGACTTGACAAACATGAACACTGAAGCTTTCTTT	CASSDLTNMNTEAFF	-	TRBV9	TRBJ1-1